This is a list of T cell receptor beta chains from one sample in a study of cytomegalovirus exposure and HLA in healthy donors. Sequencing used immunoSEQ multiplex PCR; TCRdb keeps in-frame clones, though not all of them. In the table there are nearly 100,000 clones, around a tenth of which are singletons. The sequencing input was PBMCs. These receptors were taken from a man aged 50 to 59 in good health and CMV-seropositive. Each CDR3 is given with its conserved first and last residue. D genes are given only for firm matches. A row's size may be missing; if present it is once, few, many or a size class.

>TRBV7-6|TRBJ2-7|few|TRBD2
CASSSVAGGPTYEQYF
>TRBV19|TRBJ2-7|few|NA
CASSKTAPYEQYF
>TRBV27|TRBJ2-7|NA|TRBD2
CASSWDGGRTYEQYF
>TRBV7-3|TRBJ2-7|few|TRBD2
CASSQGDKLAGGNEQYF
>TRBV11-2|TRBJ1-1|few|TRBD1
CASRGRDSGYTEAFF
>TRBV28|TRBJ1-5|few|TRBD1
CASRLGGTGGGQPQHF
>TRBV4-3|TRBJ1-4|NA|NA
CASSQDTGYEKLFF
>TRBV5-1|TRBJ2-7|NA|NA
CASSLGAGLTYEQYF
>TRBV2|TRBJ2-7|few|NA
CASSEEGEMAYEQYF
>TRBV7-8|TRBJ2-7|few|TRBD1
CASSSRTGATTYEQYF
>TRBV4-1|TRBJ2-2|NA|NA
CASSLPWGELGTGELFF
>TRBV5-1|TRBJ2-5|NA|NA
CASSTAGGRETQYF
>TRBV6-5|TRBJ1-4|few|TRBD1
CASSSGGRNEKLFF
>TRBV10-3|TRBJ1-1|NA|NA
CAISDPDSLNTEAFF
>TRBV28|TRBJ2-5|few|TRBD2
CASSFFRSGSETQYF
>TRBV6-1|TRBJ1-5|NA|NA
CASSETDDSNQPQHF